This T cell receptor beta chain was observed in a study of T-cell reconstitution after alpha-beta-depleted transplantation in children. This CDR3 has 13 amino acids. In germline, CDR1 is LNHDA, CDR2 SQIVND (reference sequence). The V end was cut by 4 bases, the J end by 5 bases, with 12 bases between. Unique molecular identifiers were used to barcode this TCRbeta library. One entry per CDR3 protein, called by TCRdb with MiXCR from the PCR reads. The sample records 200,000 to 300,000 distinct CDR3 sequences, more than 10% being singletons. The material was PBMCs from the stem cell graft donor, obtained from the stem cell graft. The gene calls are TRBV19 and TRBJ2-7; D unclear. The receptor was isolated from a human donor who donated a stem cell graft to a child with acute lymphoblastic leukemia. The CDR3 sequence: CASSNSGRDEQYF. The CDR3 DNA is TGTGCCAGTAGTAATTCAGGTCGCGACGAGCAGTACTTC.